This T cell receptor beta chain came from a study of PD-L1 blockade in urothelial cancer (dated by TCRdb to 2015 to 2018). Notes on the research overall: Every patient began therapy at some point between 2013 and 2015 and was given atezolizumab 1,200 mg intravenously every 3 weeks. Twenty-five of 29 patients were identified as males with urothelial cancer of bladder origin, and a prior smoking history was reported by 18 of 29 patients. Patients had an ECOG performance status of 0 or 1 and had received between 0 and 3 prior chemotherapy regimens. Blood samples were analyzed at two time points: 3 weeks after treatment start (second dose) and 6 weeks after treatment start. Blood samples gave a median of around 140,000 T cells and 82,636 unique TCRs, with a median clonality of approximately 0.08. Somatic, immune and clinical correlates of response to PD-L1 blockade with atezolizumab in urothelial cancer were the focus of an exploratory multi-omic analysis. Pretreatment tumor samples, along with matched peripheral blood serially collected before and after atezolizumab treatment, were subjected to TCR sequencing. Durable clinical benefit meant progression-free survival longer than 6 months, and TCR features were also tested against progression-free and overall survival. In the same patients, whole exome sequencing and RNA sequencing of pretreatment tumors were performed in addition to TCR sequencing. Several patients achieved durable clinical benefit and 20 did not. Some 30 patients had pretreatment blood TCR-seq, roughly 24 had at least one posttreatment blood collection, and roughly 24 had tumor TCR-seq.

V has 4 bases trimmed and J has 5 bases trimmed; junction bases matching no gene number 10. CDR1 and CDR2 were assigned from the germline V gene as SQVTM and ANQGSEA. The CDR3 holds 14 amino acids from the cysteine to the phenylalanine. The CDR3 DNA has 42 bases and is translated from base 1. Study-wide findings and limitations: Because the sample size was small (n ≈ 30) and many of the analyses were exploratory, the results are meant to be hypothesis-generating. At 3 weeks after the start of treatment, tumor-associated TCR clones in peripheral blood had expanded more in patients with durable benefit (n ≈ 20, p = 0.022). A pretreatment peripheral blood TCR clonality below the median was linked to improved progression-free and overall survival.

In regard to this clone: It lacks a known antigen. Base qualities are missing; no much larger clone stands one base away.

The sample's time point, from its label and the paper: pretreatment peripheral blood. The cohort comprised about 30 patients with locally advanced or metastatic urothelial carcinoma treated at Memorial Sloan Kettering on a trial protocol. Peripheral blood mononuclear cells were collected pretreatment and during treatment, at between 1 and 8 total time points per patient. The Qiagen DNeasy Blood extraction kit was used to purify genomic DNA from total PBMCs and tumor samples. PBMCs were collected pretreatment and during treatment and were isolated and stored as previously described. To estimate absolute template abundance from read counts, synthetic TCR analog templates were spiked into each PCR. The immunoSEQ assay used bias-controlled V and J gene primers to amplify TCRbeta CDR3 regions from genomic DNA. Sequencing of rearranged TCRbeta segments was done at approximately 20X coverage. As for how the authors treated the data: Clustering was used to correct sequencing errors, and CDR3s were annotated against IMGT so that V, D and J genes could be assigned. Downstream analyses used only productive TCRbeta rearrangements and left out out-of-frame or stop-codon sequences. To compute clonality, Shannon entropy was normalized by the log of the number of unique productive sequences and then subtracted from one. Fisher's exact test with Benjamini-Hochberg correction, at a threshold of adjusted p below 0.01, was used to find clones that differed between time points or between blood and tumor. Held by TCRdb, this immuneACCESS table contains in-frame sequences only and omits some clones. Under half of the omission traces to an unresolved V gene where checked; the cause of the rest is unknown. V, J and clone size reflect that table, while D and trimming were determined from the DNA. The table for this sample lists about 70,000 clones; 85% to 90% of them were counted only once. The ten largest account for 4.5% of the sample.

The V and J segments used are TRBV29-1 and TRBJ1-1; 7 bases in between match TRBD1. The sequence was obtained from a man in his 70s with urothelial cancer. Sequences were derived from PBMCs, sampled around atezolizumab (anti-PD-L1) treatment. The bases read TGCAGCGTTGTCGACAGGGTGGTTGGTACTGAAGCTTTCTTT. This is translated as CSVVDRVVGTEAFF.